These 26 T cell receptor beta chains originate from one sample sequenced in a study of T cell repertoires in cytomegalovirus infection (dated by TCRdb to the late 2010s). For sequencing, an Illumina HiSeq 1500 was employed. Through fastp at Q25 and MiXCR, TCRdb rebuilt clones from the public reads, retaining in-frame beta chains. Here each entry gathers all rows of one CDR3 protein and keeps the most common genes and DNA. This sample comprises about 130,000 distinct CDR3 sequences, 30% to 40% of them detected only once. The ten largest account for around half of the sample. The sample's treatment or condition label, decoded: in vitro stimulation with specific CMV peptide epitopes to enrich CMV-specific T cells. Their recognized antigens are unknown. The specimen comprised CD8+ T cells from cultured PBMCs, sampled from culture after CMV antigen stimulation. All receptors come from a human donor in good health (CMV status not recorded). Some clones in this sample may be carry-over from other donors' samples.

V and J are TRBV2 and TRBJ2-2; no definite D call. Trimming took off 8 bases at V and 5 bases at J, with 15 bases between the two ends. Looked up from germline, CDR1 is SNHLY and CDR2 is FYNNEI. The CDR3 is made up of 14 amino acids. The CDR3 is CASHNSVGTGELFF. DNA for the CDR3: TGTGCCAGCCACAACAGTGTAGGGACCGGGGAGCTGTTTTTT.

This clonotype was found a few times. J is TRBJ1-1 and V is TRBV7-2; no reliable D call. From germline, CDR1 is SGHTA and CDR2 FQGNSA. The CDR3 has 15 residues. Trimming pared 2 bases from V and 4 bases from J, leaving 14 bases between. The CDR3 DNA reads TGTGCCAGCAGCTTAACAAACCTGCCGGGCACTGAAGCTTTCTTT. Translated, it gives CASSLTNLPGTEAFF.

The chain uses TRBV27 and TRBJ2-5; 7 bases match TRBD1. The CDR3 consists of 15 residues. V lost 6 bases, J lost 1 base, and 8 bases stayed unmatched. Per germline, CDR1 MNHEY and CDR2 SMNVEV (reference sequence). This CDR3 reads CASRGHDRVQETQYF. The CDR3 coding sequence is TGTGCCAGCAGAGGACATGACAGGGTCCAAGAGACCCAGTACTTC.

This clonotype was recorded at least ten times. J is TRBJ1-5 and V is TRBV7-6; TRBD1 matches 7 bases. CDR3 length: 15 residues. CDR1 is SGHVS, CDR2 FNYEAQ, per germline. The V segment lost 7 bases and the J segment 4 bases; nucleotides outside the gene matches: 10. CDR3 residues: CASTLQQGLNQPQHF. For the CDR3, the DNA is TGTGCCAGCACCCTTCAACAGGGGTTGAATCAGCCCCAGCATTTT.

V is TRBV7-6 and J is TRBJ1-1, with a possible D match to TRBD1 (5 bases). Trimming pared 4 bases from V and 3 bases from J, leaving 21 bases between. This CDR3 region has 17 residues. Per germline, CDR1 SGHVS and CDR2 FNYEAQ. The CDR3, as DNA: TGTGCCAGCAGCTCCCCCGGCGTAGGGGCGGGATACACTGAAGCTTTCTTT. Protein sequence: CASSSPGVGAGYTEAFF.

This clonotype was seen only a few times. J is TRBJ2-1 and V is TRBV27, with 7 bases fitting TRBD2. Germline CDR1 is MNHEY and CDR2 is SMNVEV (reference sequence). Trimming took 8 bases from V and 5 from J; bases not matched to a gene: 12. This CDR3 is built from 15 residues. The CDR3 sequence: CASQGRRGEDNEQFF. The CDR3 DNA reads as TGTGCCAGCCAGGGACGCCGGGGGGAGGACAATGAGCAGTTCTTC.

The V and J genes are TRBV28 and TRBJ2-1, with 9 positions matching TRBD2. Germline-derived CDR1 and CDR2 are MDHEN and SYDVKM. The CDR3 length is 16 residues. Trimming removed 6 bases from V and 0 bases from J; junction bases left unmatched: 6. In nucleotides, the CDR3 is TGTGCCAGCAGCGATCTAGCGGGGAGCTCCTACAATGAGCAGTTCTTC. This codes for CASSDLAGSSYNEQFF.

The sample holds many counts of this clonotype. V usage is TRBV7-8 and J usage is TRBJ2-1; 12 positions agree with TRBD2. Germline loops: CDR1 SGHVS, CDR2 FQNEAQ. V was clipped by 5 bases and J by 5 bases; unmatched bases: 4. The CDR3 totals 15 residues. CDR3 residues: CASSRTSGADNEQFF. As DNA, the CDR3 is TGTGCCAGCAGCCGGACTAGCGGGGCTGACAATGAGCAGTTCTTC.

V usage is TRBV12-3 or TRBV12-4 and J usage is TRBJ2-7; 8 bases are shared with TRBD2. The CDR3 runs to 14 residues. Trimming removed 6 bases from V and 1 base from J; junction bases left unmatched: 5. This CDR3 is CASSSSGRSYEQYF. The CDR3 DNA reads TGTGCCAGCAGCTCTAGCGGGCGTTCCTACGAGCAGTACTTC.

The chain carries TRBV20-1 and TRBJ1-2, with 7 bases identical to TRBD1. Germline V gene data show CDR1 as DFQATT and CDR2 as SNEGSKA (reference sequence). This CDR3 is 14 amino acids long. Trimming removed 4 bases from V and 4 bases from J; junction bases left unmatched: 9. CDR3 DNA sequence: TGCAGTGCTACCGAGGGGGCGCTCGGCTATGGCTACACCTTC. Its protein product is CSATEGALGYGYTF.

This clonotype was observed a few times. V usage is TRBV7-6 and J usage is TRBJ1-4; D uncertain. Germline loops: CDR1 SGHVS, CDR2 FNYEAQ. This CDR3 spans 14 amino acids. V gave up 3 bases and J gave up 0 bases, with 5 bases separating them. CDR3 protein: CASSLPATNEKLFF. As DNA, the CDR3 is TGTGCCAGCAGCTTGCCCGCAACTAATGAAAAACTGTTTTTT.

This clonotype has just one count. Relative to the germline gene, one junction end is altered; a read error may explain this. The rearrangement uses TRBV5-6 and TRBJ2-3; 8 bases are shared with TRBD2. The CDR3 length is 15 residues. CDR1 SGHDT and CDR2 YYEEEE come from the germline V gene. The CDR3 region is CASSGSGESTDTQYF. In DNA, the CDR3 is TGTGCCAGCAGCGGTAGCGGGGAGAGCACTGATACGCAGTATTTT.

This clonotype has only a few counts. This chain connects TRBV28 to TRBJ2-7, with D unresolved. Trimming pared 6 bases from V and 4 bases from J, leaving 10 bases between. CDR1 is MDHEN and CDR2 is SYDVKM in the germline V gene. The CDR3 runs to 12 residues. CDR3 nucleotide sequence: TGTGCCAGCAGCCCGGATCATTACGAGCAGTACTTC. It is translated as CASSPDHYEQYF.

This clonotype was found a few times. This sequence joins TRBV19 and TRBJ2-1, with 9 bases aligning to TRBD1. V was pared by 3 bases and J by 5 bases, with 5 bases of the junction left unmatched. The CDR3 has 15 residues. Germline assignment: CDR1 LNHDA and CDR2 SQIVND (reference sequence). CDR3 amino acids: CASSIGGQGHNEQFF. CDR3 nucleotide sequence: TGTGCCAGTAGTATCGGGGGACAGGGTCACAATGAGCAGTTCTTC.

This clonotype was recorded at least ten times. CDR3 protein: CASRGQGSGSPLHF. CDR3 DNA: TGTGCCAGCAGGGGACAGGGGTCTGGTTCACCCCTCCACTTT. This chain links TRBV28 with TRBJ1-6, with 10 bases identical to TRBD1. The CDR3 length is 14 residues. Germline CDR1 MDHEN, CDR2 SYDVKM. V dropped 6 bases and J dropped 9; count of bases not matched to a gene: 5.

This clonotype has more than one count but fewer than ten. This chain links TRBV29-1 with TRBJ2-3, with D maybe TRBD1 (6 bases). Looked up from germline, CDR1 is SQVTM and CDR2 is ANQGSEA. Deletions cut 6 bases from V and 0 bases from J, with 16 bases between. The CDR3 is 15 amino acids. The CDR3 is CSVRDTLHSTDTQYF. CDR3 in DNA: TGCAGCGTCCGGGACACCTTGCATAGCACAGATACGCAGTATTTT.

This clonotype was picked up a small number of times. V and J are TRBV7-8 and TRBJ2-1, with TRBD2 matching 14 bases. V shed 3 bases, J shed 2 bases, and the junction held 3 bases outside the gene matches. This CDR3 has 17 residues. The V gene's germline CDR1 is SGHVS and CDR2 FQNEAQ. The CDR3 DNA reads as TGTGCCAGCAGCTTCTGGACTAGCGGGGGGACCTACAATGAGCAGTTCTTC. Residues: CASSFWTSGGTYNEQFF.

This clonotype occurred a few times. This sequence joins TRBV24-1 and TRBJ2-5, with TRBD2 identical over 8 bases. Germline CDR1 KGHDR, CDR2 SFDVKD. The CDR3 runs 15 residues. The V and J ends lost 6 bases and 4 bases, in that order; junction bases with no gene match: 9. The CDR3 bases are TGTGCCACCAGTCGGGGGGGCTATCGCCCAGAGACCCAGTACTTC. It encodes CATSRGGYRPETQYF.

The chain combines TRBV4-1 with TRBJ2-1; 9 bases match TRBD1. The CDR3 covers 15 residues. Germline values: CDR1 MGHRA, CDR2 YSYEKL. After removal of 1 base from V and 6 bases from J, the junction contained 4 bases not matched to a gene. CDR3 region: CASSQGLTGGNEQFF. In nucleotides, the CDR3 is TGCGCCAGCAGCCAAGGTCTGACAGGGGGCAATGAGCAGTTCTTC.

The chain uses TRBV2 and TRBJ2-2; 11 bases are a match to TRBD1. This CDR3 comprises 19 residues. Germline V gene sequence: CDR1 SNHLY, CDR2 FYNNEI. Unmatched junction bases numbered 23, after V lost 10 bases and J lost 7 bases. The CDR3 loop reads CANGGRRFTGQGAYGELFF. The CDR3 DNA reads TGTGCCAACGGAGGCCGTAGGTTCACTGGACAGGGGGCATACGGGGAGCTGTTTTTT. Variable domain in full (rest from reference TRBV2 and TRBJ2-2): EPEVTQTPSHQVTQMGQEVILRCVPISNHLYFYWYRQILGQKVEFLVSFYNNEISEKSEIFDDQFSVERPDGSNFTLKIRSTKLEDSAMYFCANGGRRFTGQGAYGELFFGEGSRLTVL.

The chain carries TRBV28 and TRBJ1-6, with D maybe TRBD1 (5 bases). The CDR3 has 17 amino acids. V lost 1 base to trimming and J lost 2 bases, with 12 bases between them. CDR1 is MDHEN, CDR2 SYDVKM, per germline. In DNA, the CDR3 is TGTGCCAGCAGTTTATTCGACGGAGGGGCCTATAATTCACCCCTCCACTTT. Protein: CASSLFDGGAYNSPLHF.

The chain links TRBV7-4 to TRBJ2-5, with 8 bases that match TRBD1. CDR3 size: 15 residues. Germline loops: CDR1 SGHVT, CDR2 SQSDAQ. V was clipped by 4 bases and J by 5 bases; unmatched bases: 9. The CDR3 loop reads CASSSTGAGRETQYF. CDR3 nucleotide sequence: TGTGCCAGCAGCTCGACAGGGGCTGGAAGGGAGACCCAGTACTTC.

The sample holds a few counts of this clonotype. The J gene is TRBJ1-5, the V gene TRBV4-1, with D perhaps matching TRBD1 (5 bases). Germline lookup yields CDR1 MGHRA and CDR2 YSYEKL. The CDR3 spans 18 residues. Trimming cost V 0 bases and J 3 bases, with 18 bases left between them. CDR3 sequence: CASSQDRGNPDDNQPQHF. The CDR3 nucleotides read TGCGCCAGCAGCCAAGATCGGGGCAACCCCGACGACAATCAGCCCCAGCATTTT.

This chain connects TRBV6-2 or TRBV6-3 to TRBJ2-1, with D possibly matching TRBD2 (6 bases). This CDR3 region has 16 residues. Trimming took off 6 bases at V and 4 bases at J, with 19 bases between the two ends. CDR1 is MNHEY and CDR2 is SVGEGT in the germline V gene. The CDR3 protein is CASSLRRGRGYNEQFF. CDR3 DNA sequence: TGTGCCAGCAGCTTGCGGCGGGGCCGCGGGTACAATGAGCAGTTCTTC.

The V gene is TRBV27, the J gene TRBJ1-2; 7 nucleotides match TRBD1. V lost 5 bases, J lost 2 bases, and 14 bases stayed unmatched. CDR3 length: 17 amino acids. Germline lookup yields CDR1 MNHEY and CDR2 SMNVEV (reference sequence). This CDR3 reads CASSRTPDRTLNYGYTF. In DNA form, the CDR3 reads TGTGCCAGCAGTCGTACCCCGGACAGGACCCTAAACTATGGCTACACCTTC.

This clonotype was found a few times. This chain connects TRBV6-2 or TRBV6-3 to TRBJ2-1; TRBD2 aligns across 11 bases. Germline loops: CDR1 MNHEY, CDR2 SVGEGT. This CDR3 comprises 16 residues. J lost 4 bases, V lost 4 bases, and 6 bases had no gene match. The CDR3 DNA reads TGTGCCAGCAGTTGGCCTAGCGGGGGGCTATACAATGAGCAGTTCTTC. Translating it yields CASSWPSGGLYNEQFF.